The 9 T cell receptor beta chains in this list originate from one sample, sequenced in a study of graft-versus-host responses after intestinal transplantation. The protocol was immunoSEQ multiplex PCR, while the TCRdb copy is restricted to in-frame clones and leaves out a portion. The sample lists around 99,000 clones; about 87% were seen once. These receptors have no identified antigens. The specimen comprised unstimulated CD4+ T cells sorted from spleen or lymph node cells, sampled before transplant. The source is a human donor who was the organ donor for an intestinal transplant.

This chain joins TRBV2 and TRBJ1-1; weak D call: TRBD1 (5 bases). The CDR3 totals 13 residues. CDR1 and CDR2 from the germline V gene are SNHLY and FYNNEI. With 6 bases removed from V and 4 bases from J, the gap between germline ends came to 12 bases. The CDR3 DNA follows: TGTGCCAGCAGAGGAGAGGGGAGCACTGAAGCTTTCTTT. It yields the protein CASRGEGSTEAFF.

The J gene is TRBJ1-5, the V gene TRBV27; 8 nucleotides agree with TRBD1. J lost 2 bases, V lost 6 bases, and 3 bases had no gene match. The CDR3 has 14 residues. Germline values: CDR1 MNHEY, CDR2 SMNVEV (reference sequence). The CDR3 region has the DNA TGTGCCAGCAGAACGGGACAGGGCAATCAGCCCCAGCATTTT. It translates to CASRTGQGNQPQHF.

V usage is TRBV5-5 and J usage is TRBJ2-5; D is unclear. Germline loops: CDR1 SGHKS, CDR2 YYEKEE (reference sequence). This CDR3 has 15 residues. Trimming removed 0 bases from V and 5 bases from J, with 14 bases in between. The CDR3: CASSLVGERPETQYF. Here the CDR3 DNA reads TGTGCCAGCAGCTTGGTGGGTGAAAGGCCCGAGACCCAGTACTTC.

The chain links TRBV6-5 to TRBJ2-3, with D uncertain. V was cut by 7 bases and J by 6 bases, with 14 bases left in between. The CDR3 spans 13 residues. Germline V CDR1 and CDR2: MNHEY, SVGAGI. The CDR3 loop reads CASTPTVRDTQYF. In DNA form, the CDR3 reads TGTGCCAGCACCCCGACCGTACGTGATACGCAGTATTTT.

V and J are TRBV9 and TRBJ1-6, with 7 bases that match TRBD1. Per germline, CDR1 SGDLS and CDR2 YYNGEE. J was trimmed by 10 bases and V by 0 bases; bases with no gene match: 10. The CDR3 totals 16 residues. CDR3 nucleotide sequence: TGTGCCAGCAGCGTAGGAGTGACAGGGAGAGAATCACCCCTCCACTTT. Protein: CASSVGVTGRESPLHF.

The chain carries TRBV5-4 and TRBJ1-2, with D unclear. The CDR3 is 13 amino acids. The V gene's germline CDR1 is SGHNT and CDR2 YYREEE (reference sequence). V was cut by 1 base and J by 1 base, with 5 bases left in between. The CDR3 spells CASSLKGNYGYTF. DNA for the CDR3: TGTGCCAGCAGCTTGAAGGGTAACTATGGCTACACCTTC.

The CDR3 nucleotides are TGCGCCAGCAGTGTGACATTTTACTACGAGCAGTACTTC. It translates to CASSVTFYYEQYF. The chain employs TRBV10-2 and TRBJ2-7; D is ambiguous. The CDR3 sequence is 13 residues long. Per the germline V gene, CDR1 is WSHSY and CDR2 is SAAADI. Trimming cost V 4 bases and J 3 bases, with 10 bases left between them.

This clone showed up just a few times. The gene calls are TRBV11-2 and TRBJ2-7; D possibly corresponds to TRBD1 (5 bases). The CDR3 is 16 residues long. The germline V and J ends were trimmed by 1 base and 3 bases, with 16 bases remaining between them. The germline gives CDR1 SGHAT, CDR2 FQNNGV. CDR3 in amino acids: CASSLVVWGLNYEQYF. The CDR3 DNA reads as TGTGCCAGCAGCTTAGTCGTCTGGGGCCTCAACTACGAGCAGTACTTC.

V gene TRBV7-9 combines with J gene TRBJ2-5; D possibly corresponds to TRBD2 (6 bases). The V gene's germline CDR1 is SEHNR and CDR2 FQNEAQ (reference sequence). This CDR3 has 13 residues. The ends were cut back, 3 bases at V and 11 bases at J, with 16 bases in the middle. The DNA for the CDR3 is TGTGCCAGCAGCTTTAACGGGCCTCGGGAGCAGTACTTC. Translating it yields CASSFNGPREQYF.